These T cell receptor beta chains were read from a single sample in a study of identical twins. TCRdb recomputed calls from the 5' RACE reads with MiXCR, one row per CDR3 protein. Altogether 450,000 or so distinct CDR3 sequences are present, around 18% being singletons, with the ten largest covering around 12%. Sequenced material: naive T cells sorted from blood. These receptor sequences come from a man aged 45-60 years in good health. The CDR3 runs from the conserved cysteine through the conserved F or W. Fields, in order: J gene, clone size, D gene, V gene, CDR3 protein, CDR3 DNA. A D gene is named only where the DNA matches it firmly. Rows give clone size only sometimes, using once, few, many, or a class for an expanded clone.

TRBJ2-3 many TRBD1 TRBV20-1 CSARGTGDTDTQYF TGCAGTGCTAGGGGGACAGGGGACACAGATACGCAGTATTTT
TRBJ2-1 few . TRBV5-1 CASSQSPGSYNEQFF TGCGCCAGCAGCCAGAGCCCTGGGTCCTACAATGAGCAGTTCTTC
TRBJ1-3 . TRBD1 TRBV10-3 CAISPQTGGAGGNTIYF TGTGCCATCAGCCCTCAGACAGGGGGCGCGGGTGGAAACACCATATATTTT
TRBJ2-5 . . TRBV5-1 CASSGGHAEETQYF TGCGCCAGCAGCGGCGGACACGCGGAGGAGACCCAGTACTTC
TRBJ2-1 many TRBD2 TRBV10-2 CASSRGGRVLNEQFF TGCGCCAGCAGTAGGGGCGGGAGGGTCCTGAATGAGCAGTTCTTC
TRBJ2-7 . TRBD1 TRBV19 CASSMHRGRYEQYF TGTGCCAGTAGTATGCACAGGGGGCGGTACGAGCAGTACTTC
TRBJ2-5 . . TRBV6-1 CASSRRTRTYQETQYF TGTGCCAGCAGCCGTCGGACCAGGACTTACCAAGAGACCCAGTACTTC
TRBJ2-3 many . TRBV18 CASSPFKQSTDTQYF TGTGCCAGCTCACCATTTAAACAGAGCACAGATACGCAGTATTTT
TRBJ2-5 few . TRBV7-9 CASSLSHTEETQYF TGTGCCAGCAGCTTGTCCCACACAGAAGAGACCCAGTACTTC
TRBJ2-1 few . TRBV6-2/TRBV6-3 CASKRDGTNNEQFF TGTGCCAGCAAACGGGACGGCACGAACAATGAGCAGTTCTTC
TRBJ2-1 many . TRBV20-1 CSASMTRGWNEQFF TGCAGTGCTAGTATGACTAGAGGATGGAATGAGCAGTTCTTC
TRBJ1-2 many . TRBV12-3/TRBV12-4 CASSQGLGYTF TGTGCCAGCAGTCAGGGTCTTGGCTACACCTTC
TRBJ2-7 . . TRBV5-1 CASSFTGPIYEQYF TGCGCCAGCAGCTTTACAGGGCCCATCTACGAGCAGTACTTC
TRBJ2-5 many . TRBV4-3 CASSQNQGETQYF TGCGCCAGCAGCCAAAATCAGGGAGAGACCCAGTACTTC
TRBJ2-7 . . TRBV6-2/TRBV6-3 CASSYDASSYEQYF TGTGCCAGCAGTTACGACGCAAGCTCCTACGAGCAGTACTTC
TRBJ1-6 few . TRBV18 CASSHGNSPLHF TGTGCCAGCTCACACGGAAATTCACCCCTCCACTTT